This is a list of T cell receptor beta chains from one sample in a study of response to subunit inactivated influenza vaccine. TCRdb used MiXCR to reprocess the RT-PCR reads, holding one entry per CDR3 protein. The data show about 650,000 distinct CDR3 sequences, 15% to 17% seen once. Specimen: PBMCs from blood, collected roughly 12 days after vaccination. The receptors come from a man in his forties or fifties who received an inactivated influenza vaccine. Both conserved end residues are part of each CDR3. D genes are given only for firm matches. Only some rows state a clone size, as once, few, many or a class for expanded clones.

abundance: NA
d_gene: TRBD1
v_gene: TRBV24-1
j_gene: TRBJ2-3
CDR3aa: CATSDLPGQGPDTQYF

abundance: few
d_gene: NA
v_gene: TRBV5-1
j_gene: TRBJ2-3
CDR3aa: CASSSGTPSTDTQYF

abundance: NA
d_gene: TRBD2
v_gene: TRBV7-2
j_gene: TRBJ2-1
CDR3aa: CASSLGTSPREQFF

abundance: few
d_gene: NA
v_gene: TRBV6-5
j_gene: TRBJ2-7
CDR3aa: CASSYSHLPVGYEQYF

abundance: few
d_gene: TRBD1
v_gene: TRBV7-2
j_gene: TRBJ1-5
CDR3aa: CASSPYFRDSHQHF

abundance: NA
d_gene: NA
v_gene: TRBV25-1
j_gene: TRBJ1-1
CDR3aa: CATVDRTNTEALF

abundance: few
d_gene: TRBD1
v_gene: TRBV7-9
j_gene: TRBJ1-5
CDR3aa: CASSRTGGWYQPQHF

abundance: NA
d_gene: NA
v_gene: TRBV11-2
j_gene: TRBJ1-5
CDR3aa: CASSLGPQLAQHF

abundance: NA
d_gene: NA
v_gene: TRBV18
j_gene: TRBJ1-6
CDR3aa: CASSPRQDSPLHF

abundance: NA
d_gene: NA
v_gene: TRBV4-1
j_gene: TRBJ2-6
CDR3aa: CASSQEGGASGANVLTF

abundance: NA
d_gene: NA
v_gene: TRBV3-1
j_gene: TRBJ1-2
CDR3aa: CASSRQANYGYTF

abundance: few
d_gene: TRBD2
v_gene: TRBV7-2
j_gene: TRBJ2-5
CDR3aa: CASSVLAGVVETQYF

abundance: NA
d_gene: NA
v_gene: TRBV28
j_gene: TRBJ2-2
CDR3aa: CATGAGRELFF

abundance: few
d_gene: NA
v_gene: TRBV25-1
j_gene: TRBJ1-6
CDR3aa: CASGVVPLHF

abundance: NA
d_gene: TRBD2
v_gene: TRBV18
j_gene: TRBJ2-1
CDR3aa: CASFQSGGASYNEQFF

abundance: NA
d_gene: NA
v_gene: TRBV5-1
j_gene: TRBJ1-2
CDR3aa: CASSPNGNYGYTF

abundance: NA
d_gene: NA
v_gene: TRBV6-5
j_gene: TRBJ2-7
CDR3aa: CASSYVGGYEQYF

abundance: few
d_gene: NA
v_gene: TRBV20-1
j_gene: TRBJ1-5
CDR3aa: CSARWQGGQPQHF

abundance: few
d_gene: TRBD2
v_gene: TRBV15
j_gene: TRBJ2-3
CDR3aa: CATSRASGRALDTQYF

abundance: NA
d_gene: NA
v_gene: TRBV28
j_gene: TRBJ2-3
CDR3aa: CASRSRTDTQYF

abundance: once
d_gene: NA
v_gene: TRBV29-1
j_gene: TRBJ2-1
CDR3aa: CSVVGGDSSYNEQFF

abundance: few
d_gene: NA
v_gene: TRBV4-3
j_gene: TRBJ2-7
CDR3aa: CASSQDPALEQYF

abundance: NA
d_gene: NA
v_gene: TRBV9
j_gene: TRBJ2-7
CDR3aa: CASSVGQSPYEQYF

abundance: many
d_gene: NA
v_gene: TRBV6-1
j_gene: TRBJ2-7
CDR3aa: CASSPLGTTYEQYF

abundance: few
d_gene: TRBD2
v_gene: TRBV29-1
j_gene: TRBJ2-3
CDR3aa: CSPGGGTLDTQYF

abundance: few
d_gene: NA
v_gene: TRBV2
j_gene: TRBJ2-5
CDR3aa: CASRIGRVQETQYF

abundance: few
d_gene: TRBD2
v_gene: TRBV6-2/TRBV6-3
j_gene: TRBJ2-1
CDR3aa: CASSYSVLSGTVNNEQFF

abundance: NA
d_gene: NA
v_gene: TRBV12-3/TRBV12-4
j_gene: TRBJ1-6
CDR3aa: CASSLGYGSPLHF

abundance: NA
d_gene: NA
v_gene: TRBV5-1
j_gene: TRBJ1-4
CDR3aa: CASSLSGVVEEKLFF

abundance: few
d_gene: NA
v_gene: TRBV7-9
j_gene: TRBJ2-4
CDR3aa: CASSLVRSDIQYF

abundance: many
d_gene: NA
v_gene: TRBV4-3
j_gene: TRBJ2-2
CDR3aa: CASSQGGIRTANTGELFF

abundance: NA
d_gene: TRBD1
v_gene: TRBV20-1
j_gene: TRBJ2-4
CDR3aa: CSARVYRGAKNIQYF

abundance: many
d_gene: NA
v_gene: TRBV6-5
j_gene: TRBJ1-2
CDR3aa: CASSYSGGVYGYTF

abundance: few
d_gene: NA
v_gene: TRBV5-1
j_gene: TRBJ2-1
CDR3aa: CASSSGWGGDEQFF

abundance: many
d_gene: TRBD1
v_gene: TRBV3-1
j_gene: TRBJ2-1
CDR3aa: CASSQVVGGGNNEQFF

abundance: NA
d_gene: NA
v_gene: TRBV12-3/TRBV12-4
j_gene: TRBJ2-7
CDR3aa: CASSINRVLNEQYF

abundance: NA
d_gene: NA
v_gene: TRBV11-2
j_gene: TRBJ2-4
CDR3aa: CASSSPQNIQYF

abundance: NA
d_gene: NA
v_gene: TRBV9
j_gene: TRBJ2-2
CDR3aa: CASSTNSDITGELFF

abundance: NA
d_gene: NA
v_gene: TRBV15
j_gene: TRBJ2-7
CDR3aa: CATSADPSPVNEQYF

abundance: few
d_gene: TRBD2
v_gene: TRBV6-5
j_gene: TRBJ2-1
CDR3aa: CASSYAAGGAEQFF

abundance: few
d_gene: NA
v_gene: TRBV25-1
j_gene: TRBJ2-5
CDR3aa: CASRKSGTLIQETQYF

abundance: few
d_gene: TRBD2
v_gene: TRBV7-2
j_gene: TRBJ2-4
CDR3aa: CASSSGLAAGIQYF

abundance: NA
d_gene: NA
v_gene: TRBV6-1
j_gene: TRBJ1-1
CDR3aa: CASSNRDKNTEAFF

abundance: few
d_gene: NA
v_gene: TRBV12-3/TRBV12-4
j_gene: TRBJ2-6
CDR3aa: CASSLVGPGANVLTF

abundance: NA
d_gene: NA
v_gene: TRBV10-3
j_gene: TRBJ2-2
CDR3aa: CAISGSLGPVDTGELFF